The 10 T cell receptor beta chains listed next were all sequenced from one sample in a study of T cell responses to AZD1222 COVID-19 vaccine. Measured with immunoSEQ multiplex PCR; TCRdb has only the in-frame clones, and not every one. The data contain approximately 70,000 clones, roughly 84% of them singletons. Material: peripheral blood, obtained on day 0 of AZD1222 vaccination. Source of these receptors: an adult in good health.

V is TRBV7-8 and J is TRBJ2-7; 9 bases agree with TRBD1. From germline, CDR1 is SGHVS and CDR2 FQNEAQ. V lost 5 bases, J lost 4 bases, and 18 bases stayed unmatched. CDR3 length equals 18 residues. Here the CDR3 reads CASSPLSGAGQGTYEQYF. The DNA of the CDR3 is TGTGCCAGCAGCCCACTATCGGGTGCGGGACAGGGAACGTACGAGCAGTACTTC.

The chain uses TRBV6-5 and TRBJ2-1; 9 bases are shared with TRBD2. Per germline, CDR1 MNHEY and CDR2 SVGAGI. J was trimmed by 3 bases and V by 7 bases; bases with no gene match: 7. The CDR3 runs to 15 residues. Here the CDR3 DNA reads TGTGCCAGCAATCCGGGACTAGCATTCTACAATGAGCAGTTCTTC. This translates into CASNPGLAFYNEQFF.

The table lists this clone with a few counts. V gene TRBV11-2 combines with J gene TRBJ1-1, with TRBD1 as a possible D gene (5 bases). The CDR3 is made up of 13 amino acids. The germline gives CDR1 SGHAT, CDR2 FQNNGV. Trimming stripped 5 bases from V and 1 base from J, with 8 bases between. Here the CDR3 reads CASSQTENTEAFF. In DNA, the CDR3 is TGTGCCAGCAGCCAGACAGAGAACACTGAAGCTTTCTTT.

This rearrangement joins TRBV29-1 to TRBJ1-5; D remains unclear. The V gene lost 5 bases and the J gene lost 0 bases, with 11 bases spanning the gap. The CDR3 loop spans 14 amino acids. Germline values: CDR1 SQVTM, CDR2 ANQGSEA. The CDR3 sequence is CSVREQDSNQPQHF. For the CDR3, the DNA is TGCAGCGTTAGGGAACAAGATAGCAATCAGCCCCAGCATTTT.

The CDR3 DNA is TGTGCCAGCAGCTTAGGCGGGGACACAGATACGCAGTATTTT. Translation gives CASSLGGDTDTQYF. The chain carries TRBV11-3 and TRBJ2-3; D might be TRBD2 (6 bases). The ends were cut back, 1 base at V and 2 bases at J, with 7 bases in the middle. The germline V gene encodes CDR1 SGHNT and CDR2 YENEEA. The CDR3 has 14 amino acids.

This chain connects TRBV30 to TRBJ1-1; D is undetermined. This CDR3 is 13 amino acids long. Germline CDR1 and CDR2: GTSNPN and SVGIG (reference sequence). With 2 bases removed from V and 0 bases from J, the gap between germline ends came to 7 bases. The CDR3: CAWSKTMNTEAFF. The CDR3 DNA reads as TGTGCCTGGAGTAAAACTATGAACACTGAAGCTTTCTTT. The whole variable domain, filled in from reference TRBV30 and TRBJ1-1, reads SQTIHQWPATLVQPVGSPLSLECTVEGTSNPNLYWYRQAAGRGLQLLFYSVGIGQISSEVPQNLSASRPQDRQFILSSKKLLLSDSGFYLCAWSKTMNTEAFFGQGTRLTVV.

V is TRBV19 and J is TRBJ2-1, with 10 bases matching TRBD2. This CDR3 has 16 residues. V was pared by 0 bases and J by 7 bases, with 6 bases of the junction left unmatched. Per germline, CDR1 LNHDA and CDR2 SQIVND (reference sequence). The CDR3 sequence is CASSIEERGGWNEQFF. In DNA form, the CDR3 reads TGTGCCAGTAGTATAGAGGAGCGGGGGGGTTGGAATGAGCAGTTCTTC.

This clone was seen a few times. The rearrangement links TRBV25-1 to TRBJ2-7, with TRBD1 matching 7 bases. The CDR3 runs to 13 residues. V dropped 5 bases and J dropped 1; count of bases not matched to a gene: 2. In germline, CDR1 is MGHDK, CDR2 SYGVNS. CDR3 loop: CASSRGQSYEQYF. CDR3 nucleotide sequence: TGTGCCAGCAGTCGGGGACAGTCCTACGAGCAGTACTTC.

This chain uses TRBV29-1 with TRBJ1-5, with D possibly matching TRBD1 (6 bases). The CDR3 is made up of 16 amino acids. Germline V gene data show CDR1 as SQVTM and CDR2 as ANQGSEA. The V end lost 3 bases, the J end lost 0 bases, and 15 bases lay between the germline ends. In DNA form, the CDR3 reads TGCAGCGTTGAGGCCAGGGGCCCTTATAGCAATCAGCCCCAGCATTTT. Translated: CSVEARGPYSNQPQHF.

CDR3 loop: CASSLGGRTEAFF. The CDR3 DNA follows: TGTGCCAGCAGTTTAGGAGGTAGAACTGAAGCTTTCTTT. The chain employs TRBV12-3 or TRBV12-4 and TRBJ1-1; no firm D call. This CDR3 is built from 13 residues. The germline V and J ends were trimmed by 1 base and 5 bases, with 8 bases remaining between them.